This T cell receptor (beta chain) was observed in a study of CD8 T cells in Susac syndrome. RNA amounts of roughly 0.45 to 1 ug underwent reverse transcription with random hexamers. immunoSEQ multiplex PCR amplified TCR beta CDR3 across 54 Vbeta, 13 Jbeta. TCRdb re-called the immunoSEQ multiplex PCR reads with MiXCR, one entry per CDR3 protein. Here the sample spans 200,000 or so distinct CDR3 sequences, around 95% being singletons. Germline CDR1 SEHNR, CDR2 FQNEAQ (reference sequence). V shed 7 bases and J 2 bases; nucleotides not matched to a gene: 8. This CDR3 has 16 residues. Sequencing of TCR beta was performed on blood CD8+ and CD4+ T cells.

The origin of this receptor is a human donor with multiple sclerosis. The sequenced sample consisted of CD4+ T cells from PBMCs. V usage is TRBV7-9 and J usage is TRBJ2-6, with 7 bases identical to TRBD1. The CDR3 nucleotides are TGTGCCAGCACCAGCCGAGGGGGCCCTGGGGCCAACGTCCTGACTTTC. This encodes CASTSRGGPGANVLTF.